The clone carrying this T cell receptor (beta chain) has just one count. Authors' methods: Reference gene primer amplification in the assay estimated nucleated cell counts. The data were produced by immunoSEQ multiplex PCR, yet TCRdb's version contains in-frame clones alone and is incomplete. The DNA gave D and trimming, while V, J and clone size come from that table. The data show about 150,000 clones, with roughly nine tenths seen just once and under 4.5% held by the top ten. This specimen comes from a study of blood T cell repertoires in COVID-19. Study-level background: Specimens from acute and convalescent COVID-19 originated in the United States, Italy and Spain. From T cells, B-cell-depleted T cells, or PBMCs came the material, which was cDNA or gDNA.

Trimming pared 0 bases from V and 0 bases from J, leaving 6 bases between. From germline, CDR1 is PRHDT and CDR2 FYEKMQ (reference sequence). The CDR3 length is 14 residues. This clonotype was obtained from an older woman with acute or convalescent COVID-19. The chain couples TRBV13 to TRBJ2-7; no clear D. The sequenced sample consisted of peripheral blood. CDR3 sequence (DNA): TGTGCCAGCAGCTTAGGGCAGTCCTCCTACGAGCAGTACTTC. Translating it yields CASSLGQSSYEQYF.